The table lists the clone carrying this T cell receptor (beta chain) with a count of one. This entry is derived from a study of blood T cell repertoires in COVID-19. Germline V gene lookup returns CDR1 MNHNS and CDR2 SASEGT. This CDR3 has 15 residues. The V end lost 2 bases, the J end lost 6 bases, and 13 bases lay between the germline ends. Clones were sequenced by immunoSEQ multiplex PCR, and TCRdb holds only the in-frame ones, with some missing. The sample lists 190,000 or so clones; around four fifths were seen once. The receptor's source is a man aged 50 to 60 with active or convalescent COVID-19. Sequenced: peripheral blood. This chain links TRBV6-1 with TRBJ1-4; tentative D call: TRBD1 (5 bases). CDR3 nucleotides: TGTGCCAGCAGTGAAACCCGGGGGGGGGATGAAAAACTGTTTTTT. It translates to CASSETRGGDEKLFF.